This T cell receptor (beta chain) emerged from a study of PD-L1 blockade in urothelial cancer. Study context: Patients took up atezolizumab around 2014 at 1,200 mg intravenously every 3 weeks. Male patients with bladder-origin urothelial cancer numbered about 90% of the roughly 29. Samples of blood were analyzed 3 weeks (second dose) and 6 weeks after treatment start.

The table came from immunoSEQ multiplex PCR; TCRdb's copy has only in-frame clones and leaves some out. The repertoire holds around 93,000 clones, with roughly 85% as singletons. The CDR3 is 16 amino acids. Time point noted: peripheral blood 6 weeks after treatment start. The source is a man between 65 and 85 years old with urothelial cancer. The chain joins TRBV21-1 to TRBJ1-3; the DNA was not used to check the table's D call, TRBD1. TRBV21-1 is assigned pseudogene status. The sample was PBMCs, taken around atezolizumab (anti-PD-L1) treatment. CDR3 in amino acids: CASSKAIRGPGNTIYF. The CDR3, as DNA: TGTGCCAGCAGCAAAGCCATCAGGGGGCCGGGAAACACCATATATTTT.